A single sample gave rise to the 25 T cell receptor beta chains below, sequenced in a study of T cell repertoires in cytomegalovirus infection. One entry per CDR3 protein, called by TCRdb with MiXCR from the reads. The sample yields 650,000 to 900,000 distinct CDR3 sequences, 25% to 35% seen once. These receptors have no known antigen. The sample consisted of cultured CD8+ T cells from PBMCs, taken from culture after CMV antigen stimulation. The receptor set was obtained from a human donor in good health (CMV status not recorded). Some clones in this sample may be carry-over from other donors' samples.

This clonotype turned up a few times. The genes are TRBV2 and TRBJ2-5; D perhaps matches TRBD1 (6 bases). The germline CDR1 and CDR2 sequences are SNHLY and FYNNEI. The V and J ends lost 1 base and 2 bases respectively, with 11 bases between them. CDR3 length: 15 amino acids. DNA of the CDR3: TGTGCCAGCAGTGAAGTGCGTACAGGGCAAGAGACCCAGTACTTC. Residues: CASSEVRTGQETQYF.

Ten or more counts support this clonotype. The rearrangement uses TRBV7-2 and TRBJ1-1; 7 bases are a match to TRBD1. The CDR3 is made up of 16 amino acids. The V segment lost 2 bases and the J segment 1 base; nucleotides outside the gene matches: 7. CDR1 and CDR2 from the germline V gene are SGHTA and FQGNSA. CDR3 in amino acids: CASSLSPDRPNTEAFF. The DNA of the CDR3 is TGTGCCAGCAGCTTAAGCCCGGACAGGCCGAACACTGAAGCTTTCTTT.

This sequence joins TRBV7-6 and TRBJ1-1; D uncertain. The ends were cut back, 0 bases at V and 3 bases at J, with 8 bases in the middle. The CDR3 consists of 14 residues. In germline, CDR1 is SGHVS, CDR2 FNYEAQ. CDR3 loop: CASSLAGQDTEAFF. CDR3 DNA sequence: TGTGCCAGCAGCTTAGCCGGGCAGGACACTGAAGCTTTCTTT.

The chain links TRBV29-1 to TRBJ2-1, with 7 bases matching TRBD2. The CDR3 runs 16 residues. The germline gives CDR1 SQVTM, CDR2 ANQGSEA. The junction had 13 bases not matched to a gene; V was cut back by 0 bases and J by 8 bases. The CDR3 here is CSVEDPGGGREDEQFF. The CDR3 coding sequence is TGCAGCGTTGAAGATCCGGGCGGGGGAAGGGAGGATGAGCAGTTCTTC.

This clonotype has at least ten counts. The chain's CDR3 is CASSSQLAGNTIYF. The CDR3 DNA reads TGTGCCAGCAGCTCACAACTGGCGGGAAACACCATATATTTT. V usage is TRBV12-3 or TRBV12-4 and J usage is TRBJ1-3, with D unresolved. V gave up 6 bases and J gave up 4 bases, with 13 bases separating them. The CDR3 has 14 amino acids.

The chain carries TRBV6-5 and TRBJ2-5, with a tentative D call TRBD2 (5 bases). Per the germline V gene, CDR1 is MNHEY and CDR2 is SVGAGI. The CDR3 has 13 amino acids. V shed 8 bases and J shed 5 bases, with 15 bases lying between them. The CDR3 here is CASHALSGETQYF. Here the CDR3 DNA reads TGTGCCAGCCACGCCCTCTCGGGGGAGACCCAGTACTTC.

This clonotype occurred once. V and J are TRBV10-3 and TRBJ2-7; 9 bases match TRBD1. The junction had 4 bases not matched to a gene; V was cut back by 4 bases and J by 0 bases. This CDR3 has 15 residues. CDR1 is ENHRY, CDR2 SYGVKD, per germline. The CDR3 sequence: CAISGGQGISYEQYV. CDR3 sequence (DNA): TGTGCCATCAGTGGGGGACAGGGTATCTCCTACGAGCAGTACGTC.

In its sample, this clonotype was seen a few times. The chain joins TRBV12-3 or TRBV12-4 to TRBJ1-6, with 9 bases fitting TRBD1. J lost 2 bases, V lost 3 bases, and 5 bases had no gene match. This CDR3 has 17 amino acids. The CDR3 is CASSLQGTGPYNSPLHF. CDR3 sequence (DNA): TGTGCCAGCAGTTTGCAGGGGACAGGGCCCTATAATTCACCCCTCCACTTT.

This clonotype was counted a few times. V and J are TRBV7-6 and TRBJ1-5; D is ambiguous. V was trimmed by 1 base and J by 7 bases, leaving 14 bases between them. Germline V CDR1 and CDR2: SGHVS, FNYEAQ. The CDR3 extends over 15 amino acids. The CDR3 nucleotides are TGTGCCAGCAGCTTAGGGAGAGGCTCGGGACAGCCCCAGCATTTT. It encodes CASSLGRGSGQPQHF.

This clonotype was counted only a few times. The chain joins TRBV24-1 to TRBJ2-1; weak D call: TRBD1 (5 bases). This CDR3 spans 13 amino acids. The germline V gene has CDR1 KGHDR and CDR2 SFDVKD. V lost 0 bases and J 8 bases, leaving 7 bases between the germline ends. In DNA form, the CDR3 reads TGTGCCACCAGTGATTTGCAGGGCGATGAGCAGTTCTTC. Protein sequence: CATSDLQGDEQFF.

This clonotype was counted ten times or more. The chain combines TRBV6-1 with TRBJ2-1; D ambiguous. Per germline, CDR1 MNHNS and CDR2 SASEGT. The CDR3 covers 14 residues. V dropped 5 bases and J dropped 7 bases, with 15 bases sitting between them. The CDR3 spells CASSLSGRGNEQFF. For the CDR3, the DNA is TGTGCCAGCAGTTTATCGGGCCGCGGTAATGAGCAGTTCTTC.

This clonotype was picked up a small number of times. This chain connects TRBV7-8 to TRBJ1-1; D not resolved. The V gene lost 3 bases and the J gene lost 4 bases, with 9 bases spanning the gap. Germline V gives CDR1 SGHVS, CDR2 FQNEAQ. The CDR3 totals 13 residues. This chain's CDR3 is CASSFQWGTEAFF. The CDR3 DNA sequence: TGTGCCAGCAGCTTTCAGTGGGGCACTGAAGCTTTCTTT.

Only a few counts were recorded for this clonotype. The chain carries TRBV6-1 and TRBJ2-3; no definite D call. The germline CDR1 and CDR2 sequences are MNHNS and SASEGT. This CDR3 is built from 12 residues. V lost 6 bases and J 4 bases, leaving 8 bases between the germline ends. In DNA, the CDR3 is TGTGCCAGCAGAGAATCCTCAGATACGCAGTATTTT. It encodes CASRESSDTQYF.

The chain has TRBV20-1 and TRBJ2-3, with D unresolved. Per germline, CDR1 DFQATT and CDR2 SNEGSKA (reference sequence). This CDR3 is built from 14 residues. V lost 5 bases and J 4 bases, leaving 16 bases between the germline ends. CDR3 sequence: CSALLDLWPDTQYF. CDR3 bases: TGCAGTGCTCTACTGGACCTGTGGCCAGATACGCAGTATTTT.

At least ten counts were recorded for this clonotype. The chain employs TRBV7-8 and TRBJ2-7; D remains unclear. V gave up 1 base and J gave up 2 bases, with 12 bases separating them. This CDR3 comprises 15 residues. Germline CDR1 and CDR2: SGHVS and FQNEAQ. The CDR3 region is CASSLEVPLTYEQYV. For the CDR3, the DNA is TGTGCCAGCAGCTTAGAGGTACCCCTTACCTACGAGCAGTACGTC.

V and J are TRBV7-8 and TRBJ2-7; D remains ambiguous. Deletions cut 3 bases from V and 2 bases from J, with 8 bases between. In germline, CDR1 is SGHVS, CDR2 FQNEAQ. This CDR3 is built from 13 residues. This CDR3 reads CASSFYSAYEQYF. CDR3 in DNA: TGTGCCAGCAGCTTTTACTCAGCCTACGAGCAGTACTTC.

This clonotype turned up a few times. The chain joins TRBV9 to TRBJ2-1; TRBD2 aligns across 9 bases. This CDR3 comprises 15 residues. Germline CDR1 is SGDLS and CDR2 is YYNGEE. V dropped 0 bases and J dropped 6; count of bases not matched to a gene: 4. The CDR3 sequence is CASSVVAGGLNEQFF. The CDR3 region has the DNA TGTGCCAGCAGCGTAGTGGCGGGGGGGCTCAATGAGCAGTTCTTC.

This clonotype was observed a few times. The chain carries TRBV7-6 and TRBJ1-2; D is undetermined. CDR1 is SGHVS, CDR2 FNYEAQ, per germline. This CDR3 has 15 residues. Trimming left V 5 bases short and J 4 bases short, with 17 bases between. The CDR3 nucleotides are TGTGCCAGCAGCCCCGGGCCGGCCTCGGGCTATGGCTACACCTTC. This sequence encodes CASSPGPASGYGYTF.

This chain's CDR3 is CASSSTDRRGSGIAAFF. The CDR3 nucleotides are TGTGCCAGCAGCTCAACAGACCGAAGGGGGAGCGGGATTGCAGCTTTCTTT. The rearrangement joins TRBV7-9 to TRBJ1-1; a weak D match, TRBD1 (6 bases). This CDR3 spans 17 amino acids. The germline V gene encodes CDR1 SEHNR and CDR2 FQNEAQ (reference sequence). V shed 4 bases and J shed 10 bases, with 28 bases lying between them.

CDR3 sequence (DNA): TGTGCCATCAGTGACCCCGGACAGGGCTTGAACACTGAAGCTTTCTTT. This sequence encodes CAISDPGQGLNTEAFF. The chain employs TRBV10-3 and TRBJ1-1, with TRBD1 matching 8 bases. Germline V gene data show CDR1 as ENHRY and CDR2 as SYGVKD. V trimming: 3 bases; J trimming: 0 bases; junction bases outside the gene matches: 6. CDR3 length: 16 residues.

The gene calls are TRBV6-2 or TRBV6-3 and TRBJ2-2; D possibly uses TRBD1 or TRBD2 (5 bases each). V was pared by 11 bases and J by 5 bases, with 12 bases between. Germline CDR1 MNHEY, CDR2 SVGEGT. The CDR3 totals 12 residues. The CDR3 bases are TGTGCCCTGGCAGAGGGGACCGGGGAGCTGTTTTTT. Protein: CALAEGTGELFF.

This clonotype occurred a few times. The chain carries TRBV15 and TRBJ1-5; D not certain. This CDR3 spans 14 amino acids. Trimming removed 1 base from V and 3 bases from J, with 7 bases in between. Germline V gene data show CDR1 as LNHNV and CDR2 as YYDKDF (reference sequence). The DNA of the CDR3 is TGTGCCACCAGCAGAGGCAGGACCAATCAGCCCCAGCATTTT. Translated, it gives CATSRGRTNQPQHF.

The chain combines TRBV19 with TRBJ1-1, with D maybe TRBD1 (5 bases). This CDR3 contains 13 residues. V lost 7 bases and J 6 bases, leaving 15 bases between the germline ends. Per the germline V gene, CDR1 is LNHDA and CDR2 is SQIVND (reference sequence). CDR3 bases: TGTGCCAGTACCTTATGGGACGGCGCTGAAGCTTTCTTT. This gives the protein CASTLWDGAEAFF.

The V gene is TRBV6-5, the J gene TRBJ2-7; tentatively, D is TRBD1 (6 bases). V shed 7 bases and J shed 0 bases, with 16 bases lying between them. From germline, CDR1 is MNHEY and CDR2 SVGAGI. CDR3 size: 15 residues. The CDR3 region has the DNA TGTGCCAGCATTATTTTTAAGGACAGCTCCTACGAGCAGTACTTC. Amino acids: CASIIFKDSSYEQYF.

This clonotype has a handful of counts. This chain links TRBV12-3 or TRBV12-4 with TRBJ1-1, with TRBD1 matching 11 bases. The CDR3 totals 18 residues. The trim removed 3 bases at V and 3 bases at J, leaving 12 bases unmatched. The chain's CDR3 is CASSFSTDRGRGDTEAFF. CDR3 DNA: TGTGCCAGCAGTTTCAGCACGGACAGGGGGCGTGGGGACACTGAAGCTTTCTTT.